This TCR beta chain was obtained from a study of Graves' ophthalmopathy and Graves' hyperthyroidism. Study-level findings and limits: Blood contained most expanded thyroid clonotypes exceeding 0.001 frequency. Ophthalmopathy progression cases were predicted by the model with 55% to 71% sensitivity and 72% to 80% specificity.

Transcripts of RNA were the source for amplifying TCR beta CDR3 regions. RT-PCR was first run with HTBI primers, then multiplex PCR in a second round. TCRdb fed the multiplex PCR reads into MiXCR, producing one record per CDR3 protein. The sample has under 350,000 distinct CDR3 sequences; roughly a sixth are singletons. Pregnant or lactating patients and those with other autoimmune diseases or uncontrolled infections were excluded. Fresh peripheral blood, around 9.8 ml, was the PBMC source. Comments on this clonotype: The antigen remains unidentified.

Germline CDR1 is GTSNPN and CDR2 is SVGIG (reference sequence). The CDR3 has 13 residues. The V end lost 5 bases, the J end lost 5 bases, and 15 bases lay between the germline ends. This receptor was obtained from an adult man with Graves' ophthalmopathy. The rearrangement links TRBV30 to TRBJ2-5, with TRBD1 as a possible D gene (5 bases). Sequenced input: peripheral blood. The CDR3, as DNA: TGTGCCTGGGAAAAGACAGTCCGGGAGACCCAGTACTTC. Encoded protein: CAWEKTVRETQYF.